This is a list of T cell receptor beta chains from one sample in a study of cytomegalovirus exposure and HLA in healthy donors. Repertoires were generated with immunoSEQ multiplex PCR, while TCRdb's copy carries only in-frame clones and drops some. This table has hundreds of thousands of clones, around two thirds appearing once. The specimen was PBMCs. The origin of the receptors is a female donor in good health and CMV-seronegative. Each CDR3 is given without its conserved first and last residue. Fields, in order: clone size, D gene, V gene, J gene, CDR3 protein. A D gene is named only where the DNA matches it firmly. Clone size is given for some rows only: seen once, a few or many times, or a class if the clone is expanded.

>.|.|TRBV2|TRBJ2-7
ASSDSTPTYEQY
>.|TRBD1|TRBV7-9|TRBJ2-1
ASRGGGLNEQF
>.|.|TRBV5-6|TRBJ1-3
ASSGGVHSGNTIY
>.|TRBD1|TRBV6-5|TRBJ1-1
ASSQGVGLGAF
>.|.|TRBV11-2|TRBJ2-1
ASSLVANNEQF
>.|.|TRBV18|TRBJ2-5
ASSRLAGVQQETQY
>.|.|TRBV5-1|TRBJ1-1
ASSLEQGRTEAF
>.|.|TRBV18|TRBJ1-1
ASSPARTEAF
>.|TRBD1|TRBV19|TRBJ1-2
ASSTKGQGNYGYT
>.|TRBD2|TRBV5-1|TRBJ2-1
ASSKGAGGGYNEQF
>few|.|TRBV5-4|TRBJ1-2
ASSLDRVYGYT
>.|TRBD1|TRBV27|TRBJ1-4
ASRGTAAREKLF
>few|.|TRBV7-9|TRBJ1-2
ASSPKTDYGYT
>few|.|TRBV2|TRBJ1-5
ASSEQYQRGNQPQH
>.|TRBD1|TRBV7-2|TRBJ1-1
ASSTGTGVYTEAF
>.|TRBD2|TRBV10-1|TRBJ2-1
ASSETTSGRNEQF
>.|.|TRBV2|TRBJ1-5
ASSVWEGNQPQH
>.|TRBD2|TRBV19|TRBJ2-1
ASSTGLAGVAF
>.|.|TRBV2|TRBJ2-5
ASSGVGSGVQETQY
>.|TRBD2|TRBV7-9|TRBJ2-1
ASSSLTSGSVNEQF
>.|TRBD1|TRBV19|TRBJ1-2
ASKDRDYGYT
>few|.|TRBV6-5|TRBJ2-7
ASTGSSYEQY
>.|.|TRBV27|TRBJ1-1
ASSFPGETEAF
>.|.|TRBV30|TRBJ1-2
AWSRGGYGYT
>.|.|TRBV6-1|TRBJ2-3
ASSEIGADTDTQY
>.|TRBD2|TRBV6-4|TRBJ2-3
ASSDFGLAGAPVTDTQY
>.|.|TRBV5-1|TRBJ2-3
ASSLKYGADTQY
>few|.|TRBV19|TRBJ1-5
ASSLGGRAYQPQH
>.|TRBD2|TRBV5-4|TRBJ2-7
ASTPRGTSGSYEQY
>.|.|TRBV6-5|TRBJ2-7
ASNPTVESYEQY
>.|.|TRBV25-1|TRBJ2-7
ASSVAYEQY
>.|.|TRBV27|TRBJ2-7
ASSLVGSLYEQY
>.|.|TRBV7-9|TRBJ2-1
ASSPSTSSYEQF
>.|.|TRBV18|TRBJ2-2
ASSSLGQGVTGELF
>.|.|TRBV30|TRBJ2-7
ACGTDSYEQY
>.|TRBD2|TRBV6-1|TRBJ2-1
ASTLAGGPLDEQF
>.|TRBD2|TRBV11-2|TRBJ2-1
ASSLATSGSNEQF
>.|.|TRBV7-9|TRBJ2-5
ASSLTSGGLQETQY
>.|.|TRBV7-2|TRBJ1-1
ASRSYRVGGWTEAF
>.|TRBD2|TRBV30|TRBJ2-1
AWSVASGGSFWYEQF